The T cell receptor beta chain described here comes from a study of PD-1 blockade in mismatch repair-deficient tumors. The V gene's germline CDR1 is SGHRS and CDR2 YFSETQ. The CDR3 totals 16 residues. V was pared by 4 bases and J by 8 bases, with 14 bases of the junction left unmatched. Method: immunoSEQ multiplex PCR; TCRdb's copy keeps in-frame clones and lacks some. The sample yields 80,000 to 130,000 clones, 70% to 85% seen once. The TCR-sequenced patients were a few responders to pembrolizumab. This TCR was sampled from an adult with mismatch repair-deficient cancer. Specimen: peripheral blood, collected around 8 months after starting pembrolizumab. This chain joins TRBV5-1 and TRBJ2-3; 9 bases line up with TRBD2. The CDR3 DNA reads as TGCGCCAGCAGCCCATTTGGCGCGGGAGGGCCTGGTACGCAGTATTTT. Translating it yields CASSPFGAGGPGTQYF.